This T cell receptor (beta chain) was identified during a study of metastatic and nonmetastatic thyroid tumors. Findings of the study overall: Reports indicated that malignant thyroid tumors showed significantly higher TCR beta diversity than benign nodules did, in blood and tumor.

All patients reached thyroid surgery having received no treatment beforehand. The CDR3 length is 15 residues. CDR1 is MDHEN, CDR2 SYDVKM, per germline. The V and J ends lost 6 bases and 0 bases respectively, with 14 bases between them. MiXCR re-clonotyped the PCR reads for TCRdb. The sample yields more than 70,000 clones, approximately 9% seen once. A note on this clone: The antigen remains undetermined.

The chain is built from TRBV28 and TRBJ1-1; tentative D call: TRBD1 (5 bases). This receptor was taken from a female donor with papillary thyroid cancer or a benign thyroid nodule (not recorded which). Some clones in this sample may be carry-over from other donors' samples. The sequenced sample was blood. CDR3 DNA sequence: TGTGCCAGCAGCCGCTCCGACAGTATGAACACTGAAGCTTTCTTT. Protein: CASSRSDSMNTEAFF. Variable domain in full (rest from reference TRBV28 and TRBJ1-1): DVKVTQSSRYLVKRTGEKVFLECVQDMDHENMFWYRQDPGLGLRLIYFSYDVKMKEKGDIPEGYSVSREKKERFSLILESASTNQTSMYLCASSRSDSMNTEAFFGQGTRLTVV.